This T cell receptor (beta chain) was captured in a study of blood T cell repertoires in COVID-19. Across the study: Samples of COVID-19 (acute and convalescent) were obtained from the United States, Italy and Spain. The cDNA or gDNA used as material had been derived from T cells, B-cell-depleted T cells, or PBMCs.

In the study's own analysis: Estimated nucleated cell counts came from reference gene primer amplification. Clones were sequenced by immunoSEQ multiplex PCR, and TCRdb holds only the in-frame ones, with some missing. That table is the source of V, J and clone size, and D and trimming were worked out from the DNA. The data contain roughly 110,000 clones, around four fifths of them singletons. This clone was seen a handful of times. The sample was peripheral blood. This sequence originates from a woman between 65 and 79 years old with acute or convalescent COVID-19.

CDR3 sequence reads: CAISEGGLNEKLFF. CDR3 bases: TGTGCCATCAGTGAGGGGGGCCTAAATGAAAAACTGTTTTTT. The chain couples TRBV10-3 to TRBJ1-4; perhaps TRBD1 as D (6 bases). Germline CDR1 ENHRY, CDR2 SYGVKD. This CDR3 contains 14 residues. Trimming took off 2 bases at V and 5 bases at J, with 9 bases between the two ends.